This entry lists 20 T cell receptor beta chains sequenced from one sample in a study of vaccination effects on CD4 cells after COVID-19. No antigen has been assigned to these receptors. Viral peptide pools were used in the ViraFEST assay to expand antigen-specific CD4+ T cells, and sequencing came afterward. Cultured cells yielded isolated CD4+ T cells after nine to ten days. According to PCR results, the person was infected with SARS-CoV-2 between March and December 2020. Sequencing used immunoSEQ multiplex PCR; TCRdb keeps in-frame clones, though not all of them. The sample records tens of thousands of clones, roughly 80% being singletons. The sample consisted of CD4+ T cells from PBMCs cultured with a peptide pool, taken before COVID-19 vaccination. The receptor source for this set is a human donor who had a prior SARS-CoV-2 infection.

The chain couples TRBV29-1 to TRBJ2-2, with D perhaps TRBD2 (5 bases). Germline assignment: CDR1 SQVTM and CDR2 ANQGSEA. Between the trimmed V and J ends, which lost 5 bases and 0 bases, there was a span of 16 bases. The CDR3 contains 16 residues. The CDR3 nucleotides are TGCAGCGTTATGCTCGTCGGAGGTCCGAACACCGGGGAGCTGTTTTTT. As protein: CSVMLVGGPNTGELFF.

The table lists this clone with a few counts. The chain joins TRBV29-1 to TRBJ2-5; tentatively, D is TRBD1 (5 bases). Trimming removed 6 bases at V and 4 bases at J, with 21 bases between. There are 15 residues in the CDR3. Germline-derived CDR1 and CDR2 are SQVTM and ANQGSEA. CDR3 residues: CSVVRWTSLGETQYF. The CDR3 nucleotides are TGCAGCGTCGTACGGTGGACAAGCCTCGGAGAGACCCAGTACTTC.

This chain joins TRBV3-1 (or the pseudogene TRBV3-2) and TRBJ1-1; D gene uncertain. The V end lost 5 bases, the J end lost 3 bases, and 10 bases lay between the germline ends. Per the germline V gene, CDR1 is LGHDT and CDR2 is YNNKEL (reference sequence). The CDR3 has 13 amino acids. The CDR3 region has the DNA TGTGCCAGCAGCAGCCCTAGCTACACTGAAGCTTTCTTT. Encoded protein: CASSSPSYTEAFF.

This chain links TRBV4-3 with TRBJ2-6, with D uncertain. Germline V gene lookup returns CDR1 LGHNA and CDR2 YSLEER. The CDR3 contains 18 residues. V was cut by 4 bases and J by 2 bases, with 18 bases left in between. Written as DNA, the CDR3 is TGCGCCAGCAGCCCCCATCCGGACCGATCGACTGGGGCCAACGTCCTGACTTTC. Translation: CASSPHPDRSTGANVLTF.

The chain is built from TRBV4-2 and TRBJ2-3; 7 nucleotides agree with TRBD2. CDR3 length: 16 residues. Germline V lookup: CDR1 LGHNA, CDR2 YNFKEQ. Trimming cost V 0 bases and J 4 bases; bases outside gene matches: 7. CDR3 in amino acids: CASSQDQWGGADTQYF. The CDR3 DNA sequence: TGTGCCAGCAGCCAAGATCAATGGGGGGGGGCAGATACGCAGTATTTT.

This clone was found a few times. The chain is built from TRBV5-1 and TRBJ1-3; D is possibly TRBD1 (5 bases). The CDR3 is 14 residues long. Germline lookup yields CDR1 SGHRS and CDR2 YFSETQ. V lost 0 bases, J lost 4 bases, and 8 bases lay in between. CDR3 coding DNA: TGCGCCAGCAGCTTGGTAGGGGCCGGAAACACCATATATTTT. This gives the protein CASSLVGAGNTIYF.

J is TRBJ2-3 and V is TRBV10-1; 8 bases are shared with TRBD2. Per the germline V gene, CDR1 is WNHNN and CDR2 is SYGVQD (reference sequence). The CDR3 consists of 16 residues. Unmatched junction bases numbered 8, after V lost 3 bases and J lost 3 bases. CDR3 DNA: TGCGCCAGCAGTGACGGGGGGGCCTATTGGACAGATACGCAGTATTTT. Amino acid sequence: CASSDGGAYWTDTQYF.

The V and J genes are TRBV11-3 and TRBJ2-7, with 9 bases fitting TRBD1. J gave up 3 bases and V 5 bases, and 11 bases lay outside the gene matches. This CDR3 is built from 16 residues. Per germline, CDR1 SGHNT and CDR2 YENEEA. Here the CDR3 reads CASSPRGGQGRYEQYF. In DNA form, the CDR3 reads TGTGCCAGCAGCCCGCGCGGAGGACAGGGGCGCTACGAGCAGTACTTC.

The CDR3 bases are TGTGCCATCAGTGAGTCGGTGGGGACCTACGAGCAGTACTTC. It is translated as CAISESVGTYEQYF. The chain joins TRBV10-3 to TRBJ2-7, with D unclear. This CDR3 has 14 residues. With 0 bases removed from V and 2 bases from J, the gap between germline ends came to 8 bases. Germline values: CDR1 ENHRY, CDR2 SYGVKD.

This chain connects TRBV2 to TRBJ1-5; the D is unclear. CDR3 length equals 13 residues. V was pared by 10 bases and J by 5 bases, with 15 bases between. The germline V gene has CDR1 SNHLY and CDR2 FYNNEI. CDR3 loop: CAILDDVDQPQHF. The CDR3 DNA is TGTGCCATCTTGGACGACGTTGATCAGCCCCAGCATTTT.

This clone occurred a few times. The chain has TRBV4-1 and TRBJ2-2; D perhaps matches TRBD2 (6 bases). The V end lost 2 bases, the J end lost 1 base, and 8 bases lay between the germline ends. Germline V gene data show CDR1 as MGHRA and CDR2 as YSYEKL. The CDR3 contains 15 residues. Here the CDR3 DNA reads TGCGCCAGCAGCCAAAGGCGGGAGAACACCGGGGAGCTGTTTTTT. Translated: CASSQRRENTGELFF.

The chain recombines TRBV11-2 with TRBJ2-7; D uncertain. In germline, CDR1 is SGHAT, CDR2 FQNNGV. This CDR3 has 13 amino acids. Trimming left V 1 base short and J 2 bases short, with 6 bases between. Here the CDR3 DNA reads TGTGCCAGCAGCTTAGTCAGAGCCTACGAGCAGTACTTC. Translation: CASSLVRAYEQYF. The complete variable domain, with remaining parts taken from reference TRBV11-2 and TRBJ2-7, reads EAGVAQSPRYKIIEKRQSVAFWCNPISGHATLYWYQQILGQGPKLLIQFQNNGVVDDSQLPKDRFSAERLKGVDSTLKIQPAKLEDSAVYLCASSLVRAYEQYFGPGTRLTVT.

In its sample, this clone was seen once. This chain uses TRBV9 with TRBJ2-7; D ambiguous. Trimming stripped 0 bases from V and 2 bases from J, with 12 bases between. The CDR3 sequence is 15 residues long. The germline V gene encodes CDR1 SGDLS and CDR2 YYNGEE. The CDR3 sequence is CASSVGATLPYEQYF. CDR3 DNA: TGTGCCAGCAGCGTAGGAGCAACGCTACCCTACGAGCAGTACTTC. The full variable domain, completed using reference TRBV9 and TRBJ2-7, is DSGVTQTPKHLITATGQRVTLRCSPRSGDLSVYWYQQSLDQGLQFLIQYYNGEERAKGNILERFSAQQFPDLHSELNLSSLELGDSALYFCASSVGATLPYEQYFGPGTRLTVT.

The chain uses TRBV6-5 and TRBJ2-3; 11 bases fit TRBD2. This CDR3 has 15 amino acids. Looked up from germline, CDR1 is MNHEY and CDR2 is SVGAGI. The junction had 11 bases not matched to a gene; V was cut back by 8 bases and J by 7 bases. CDR3 residues: CASLKALAGGHTQYF. CDR3 coding DNA: TGTGCCAGCCTTAAAGCCCTAGCGGGGGGCCATACGCAGTATTTT.

This clone was recorded once. CDR3 DNA sequence: TGTGCCAGCCACAAAGACCGGGACGTAAACTATGGCTACACCTTC. Its protein product is CASHKDRDVNYGYTF. The chain uses TRBV2 and TRBJ1-2; tentatively, D is TRBD1 (5 bases). Trimming cost V 8 bases and J 2 bases, with 18 bases left between them. Germline V gene lookup returns CDR1 SNHLY and CDR2 FYNNEI. The CDR3 extends over 15 amino acids.

V is TRBV19 and J is TRBJ1-3, with D possibly matching TRBD1 (5 bases). Trimming left V 7 bases short and J 1 base short, with 11 bases between. Germline CDR1 and CDR2: LNHDA and SQIVND (reference sequence). CDR3 length: 14 residues. This CDR3 is CASTPTVSGNTIYF. The CDR3 DNA is TGTGCCAGTACCCCGACAGTTTCTGGAAACACCATATATTTT.

This clone was detected only once. The chain recombines TRBV5-1 with TRBJ2-1; 9 bases line up with TRBD2. This CDR3 is 16 amino acids long. Germline lookup yields CDR1 SGHRS and CDR2 YFSETQ. V was pared by 0 bases and J by 8 bases, with 9 bases of the junction left unmatched. CDR3 loop: CASSLERLAGRDEQFF. The CDR3 DNA follows: TGCGCCAGCAGCTTGGAGCGTCTAGCGGGGCGCGATGAGCAGTTCTTC. Full variable domain (rest looked up from reference TRBV5-1 and TRBJ2-1): KAGVTQTPRYLIKTRGQQVTLSCSPISGHRSVSWYQQTPGQGLQFLFEYFSETQRNKGNFPGRFSGRQFSNSRSEMNVSTLELGDSALYLCASSLERLAGRDEQFFGPGTRLTVL.

This rearrangement joins TRBV5-1 to TRBJ1-1, with TRBD1 matching 10 bases. The CDR3 contains 15 residues. Germline V lookup: CDR1 SGHRS, CDR2 YFSETQ. The V and J ends lost 4 bases and 11 bases, in that order; junction bases with no gene match: 14. DNA of the CDR3: TGCGCCAGCAGCCCTACGGCTGGGACAGGGGTACACGCTTTCTTT. Amino acid sequence: CASSPTAGTGVHAFF.

The V call is TRBV18, the J call TRBJ2-7; tentative D call: TRBD2 (6 bases). Trimming cost V 3 bases and J 3 bases, with 15 bases left between them. The CDR3 runs 15 residues. Germline CDR1 is KGHSH and CDR2 is LQKENI. CDR3 sequence: CASSPSGGNYYEQYF. Here the CDR3 DNA reads TGTGCCAGCTCACCCTCTGGGGGGAATTACTACGAGCAGTACTTC.

The gene calls are TRBV30 and TRBJ1-2; 9 bases agree with TRBD1. V shed 0 bases and J 5 bases; nucleotides not matched to a gene: 13. CDR1 GTSNPN and CDR2 SVGIG come from the germline V gene (reference sequence). The CDR3 contains 17 residues. The CDR3 nucleotides read TGTGCCTGGAGTGTACTGGGGACAGGGACCGGTTGGTATGGCTACACCTTC. Protein sequence: CAWSVLGTGTGWYGYTF.